The present T cell receptor (beta chain) was sequenced within a study of T cell responses to AZD1222 COVID-19 vaccine. V shed 4 bases and J 10 bases; nucleotides not matched to a gene: 8. CDR1 and CDR2 from the germline V gene are SGDLS and YYNGEE. The CDR3 sequence is 14 residues long. The repertoire was sequenced with immunoSEQ multiplex PCR; TCRdb's copy has only in-frame clones and lacks some. The sample lists around 100,000 clones, about 86% occurring once. The clonotype was recovered from an adult in good health. Sequencing was performed on peripheral blood, taken on day 0 of AZD1222 vaccination. J is TRBJ1-2 and V is TRBV9; TRBD1 agrees at 12 bases. CDR3 in DNA: TGTGCCAGCAGCTTATCCGGGACAGGGGGCGACTACACCTTC. Its translation is CASSLSGTGGDYTF.